This is a list of T cell receptor beta chains from one sample in a study of blood T cell repertoires in COVID-19. Sequenced by immunoSEQ multiplex PCR; TCRdb stores in-frame clones only, minus some. The data show about 230,000 clones, with around four fifths seen just once and under 3% held by the top ten. The sample was peripheral blood. These TCRs come from a woman between 65 and 79 years old with active or convalescent COVID-19. Each CDR3 is given with its conserved first and last residue. Fields, in order: CDR3 length, J gene, V gene, CDR3 protein.

CDR3 length: 15; J gene: TRBJ2-1; V gene: TRBV5-6; CDR3 protein: CASSLFGLAVGEQFF
CDR3 length: 14; J gene: TRBJ2-1; V gene: TRBV5-1; CDR3 protein: CASRDPSGSIEQFF
CDR3 length: 14; J gene: TRBJ2-2; V gene: TRBV19; CDR3 protein: CASSAQGSTGELFF
CDR3 length: 18; J gene: TRBJ1-6; V gene: TRBV10-2; CDR3 protein: CASRDRGRGGSYNSPLHF
CDR3 length: 14; J gene: TRBJ1-1; V gene: TRBV6-4; CDR3 protein: CASKPIAGRSEAFF
CDR3 length: 14; J gene: TRBJ2-7; V gene: TRBV6-5; CDR3 protein: CASSWTGGVYEQYF
CDR3 length: 15; J gene: TRBJ1-2; V gene: TRBV6-6; CDR3 protein: CASSYERGRTHGYTF
CDR3 length: 15; J gene: TRBJ1-1; V gene: TRBV7-9; CDR3 protein: CASSPKNRGNTEAFF
CDR3 length: 14; J gene: TRBJ1-1; V gene: TRBV5-1; CDR3 protein: CASSSREVNTEAFF
CDR3 length: 14; J gene: TRBJ2-1; V gene: TRBV15; CDR3 protein: CATTTDYGSNEQFF
CDR3 length: 15; J gene: TRBJ1-3; V gene: TRBV18; CDR3 protein: CASSPRQEIWGTIYF
CDR3 length: 15; J gene: TRBJ1-4; V gene: TRBV19; CDR3 protein: CASSSAGGRNEKLFF
CDR3 length: 16; J gene: TRBJ1-1; V gene: TRBV7-2; CDR3 protein: CASSPHGRRGPHEAFF
CDR3 length: 14; J gene: TRBJ1-5; V gene: TRBV10-3; CDR3 protein: CAISADRGNQPQHF
CDR3 length: 14; J gene: TRBJ1-6; V gene: TRBV4-3; CDR3 protein: CASSQEVGYSPLHF
CDR3 length: 16; J gene: TRBJ2-1; V gene: TRBV5-1; CDR3 protein: CASSLDVGSSYNEQFF
CDR3 length: 15; J gene: TRBJ2-3; V gene: TRBV11-2; CDR3 protein: CASSLIPGFTDTQYF
CDR3 length: 13; J gene: TRBJ1-5; V gene: TRBV5-1; CDR3 protein: CASRPTTGGYQHF
CDR3 length: 17; J gene: TRBJ2-3; V gene: TRBV10-3; CDR3 protein: CAIRTREAGETADTQYF
CDR3 length: 16; J gene: TRBJ2-3; V gene: TRBV15; CDR3 protein: CATGSPDREGTDTQYF
CDR3 length: 13; J gene: TRBJ1-2; V gene: TRBV5-1; CDR3 protein: CASSRDTNYGYTF
CDR3 length: 15; J gene: TRBJ2-7; V gene: TRBV3-1/TRBV3-2; CDR3 protein: CASSRSGLAGYEQYF
CDR3 length: 14; J gene: TRBJ2-1; V gene: TRBV10-1; CDR3 protein: CASSEVGQINEQFF
CDR3 length: 18; J gene: TRBJ2-2; V gene: TRBV4-2; CDR3 protein: CASSQDPAGQIGAGELFF
CDR3 length: 16; J gene: TRBJ2-1; V gene: TRBV18; CDR3 protein: CASSPFTPGDNNEQFF
CDR3 length: 14; J gene: TRBJ2-7; V gene: TRBV6-5; CDR3 protein: CASKKGTGFYEQYF
CDR3 length: 16; J gene: TRBJ2-3; V gene: TRBV9; CDR3 protein: CASSRASGGQGDTQYF
CDR3 length: 15; J gene: TRBJ2-7; V gene: TRBV5-1; CDR3 protein: CASARSGVPSYEQYF
CDR3 length: 16; J gene: TRBJ2-3; V gene: TRBV12-5; CDR3 protein: CASGEADRPRTDTQYF
CDR3 length: 14; J gene: TRBJ2-5; V gene: TRBV27; CDR3 protein: CASRRTGYQETQYF
CDR3 length: 14; J gene: TRBJ1-1; V gene: TRBV6-6; CDR3 protein: CASLSRTVNTEAFF
CDR3 length: 14; J gene: TRBJ2-3; V gene: TRBV19; CDR3 protein: CASSTAARGLTQYF
CDR3 length: 15; J gene: TRBJ2-7; V gene: TRBV5-1; CDR3 protein: CASTPVAGGSYEQYF
CDR3 length: 15; J gene: TRBJ1-1; V gene: TRBV5-1; CDR3 protein: CASSLPRGANTEAFF
CDR3 length: 14; J gene: TRBJ1-5; V gene: TRBV9; CDR3 protein: CASSAYPTGQPQHF
CDR3 length: 19; J gene: TRBJ2-1; V gene: TRBV7-9; CDR3 protein: CASSSYPGLARWENNEQFF
CDR3 length: 13; J gene: TRBJ2-1; V gene: TRBV29-1; CDR3 protein: CSAPLAAYNEQFF
CDR3 length: 18; J gene: TRBJ2-1; V gene: TRBV10-3; CDR3 protein: CAISELQGGTSAYNEQFF
CDR3 length: 15; J gene: TRBJ1-1; V gene: TRBV5-6; CDR3 protein: CASSLVSRGYTEAFF
CDR3 length: 15; J gene: TRBJ1-2; V gene: TRBV10-3; CDR3 protein: CAISESTGRIHGYTF
CDR3 length: 13; J gene: TRBJ1-6; V gene: TRBV10-2; CDR3 protein: CASSETVNSPLHF
CDR3 length: 13; J gene: TRBJ1-4; V gene: TRBV29-1; CDR3 protein: CSVPDITNEKLFF
CDR3 length: 12; J gene: TRBJ1-2; V gene: TRBV5-6; CDR3 protein: CASSLRGIGYTF
CDR3 length: 13; J gene: TRBJ1-1; V gene: TRBV12-3/TRBV12-4; CDR3 protein: CASSSGSKIEAFF
CDR3 length: 17; J gene: TRBJ2-5; V gene: TRBV13; CDR3 protein: CASSPGGGQGAGETQYF